One and the same sample provided the 22 T cell receptor beta chains below, sequenced in a study of blood T cell repertoires in COVID-19. Repertoires were generated with immunoSEQ multiplex PCR, while TCRdb's copy carries only in-frame clones and drops some. The repertoire has approximately 170,000 clones, about 81% of them found once; the top ten carry roughly a tenth. The sequenced sample consisted of peripheral blood. These receptors originate from a human donor in a cohort sampled during active COVID-19.

The V call is TRBV6-2 or TRBV6-3, the J call TRBJ2-3, with a tentative D call TRBD2 (7 bases). Germline CDR1 is MNHEY and CDR2 is SVGEGT. Trimming took 0 bases from V and 4 from J, leaving 14 bases between them. CDR3 length: 16 amino acids. CDR3 sequence: CASSYSLGGGADTQYF. CDR3 in DNA: TGTGCCAGCAGTTACTCGTTAGGGGGGGGCGCAGATACGCAGTATTTT.

The CDR3 here is CASSYPGLTGSDTQYF. The CDR3, as DNA: TGTGCCAGCAGTTACCCAGGACTGACAGGTTCAGATACGCAGTATTTT. The V gene is TRBV6-2 or TRBV6-3, the J gene TRBJ2-3; a weak D match, TRBD1 (6 bases). V shed 2 bases and J shed 4 bases, with 16 bases lying between them. The CDR3 sequence is 16 residues long. Germline V gives CDR1 MNHEY, CDR2 SVGEGT.

The chain joins TRBV6-5 to TRBJ2-1; weak D call: TRBD1 (6 bases). The CDR3 runs 15 residues. Germline lookup yields CDR1 MNHEY and CDR2 SVGAGI. V was pared by 5 bases and J by 0 bases, with 11 bases between. The CDR3 spells CASSRDTGSYNEQFF. The CDR3 DNA is TGTGCCAGCAGTCGGGACACCGGCTCCTACAATGAGCAGTTCTTC.

This clone showed up just a few times. The chain has TRBV7-2 and TRBJ2-3; TRBD1 agrees at 8 bases. Germline trimming cut 6 bases from V and 1 base from J; bases unmatched to any gene: 12. In germline, CDR1 is SGHTA, CDR2 FQGNSA. This CDR3 is 17 amino acids long. The CDR3 protein is CASSFKGQAIGTDTQYF. CDR3 DNA: TGTGCCAGCAGTTTTAAGGGACAGGCAATTGGCACAGATACGCAGTATTTT.

The chain has TRBV11-3 and TRBJ2-5; TRBD2 is a possible D gene (5 bases). CDR1 and CDR2 from the germline V gene are SGHNT and YENEEA. This CDR3 has 12 amino acids. V lost 3 bases and J lost 7, with 9 bases in between. CDR3 region: CASSLDRGTQYF. DNA for the CDR3: TGTGCCAGCAGCTTGGATCGGGGGACCCAGTACTTC.

CDR3 in amino acids: CASQPGGVEGYTF. CDR3 nucleotide sequence: TGTGCCTCCCAACCCGGGGGAGTAGAGGGCTACACCTTC. The V and J genes are TRBV28 and TRBJ1-2, with D perhaps matching TRBD1 (5 bases). Germline values: CDR1 MDHEN, CDR2 SYDVKM. CDR3 length: 13 amino acids. V was trimmed by 11 bases and J by 8 bases, leaving 21 bases between them.

V and J are TRBV25-1 and TRBJ1-1, with a tentative D call TRBD1 (5 bases). With 0 bases removed from V and 5 bases from J, the gap between germline ends came to 7 bases. The CDR3 has 13 amino acids. Germline CDR1 reads MGHDK; CDR2 reads SYGVNS. DNA of the CDR3: TGTGCCAGCAGTGAATACGGGGGGACTGAAGCTTTCTTT. Protein product: CASSEYGGTEAFF.

The chain employs TRBV9 and TRBJ1-2; 9 nucleotides align to TRBD1. The CDR3 is 15 amino acids. The germline V gene has CDR1 SGDLS and CDR2 YYNGEE. The junction had 3 bases not matched to a gene; V was cut back by 0 bases and J by 3 bases. CDR3 nucleotides: TGTGCCAGCAGCGTAGAGGGACAGGGATACTATGGCTACACCTTC. It is translated as CASSVEGQGYYGYTF.

This chain connects TRBV30 to TRBJ1-1, with D unresolved. Germline V gene data show CDR1 as GTSNPN and CDR2 as SVGIG (reference sequence). The CDR3 sequence is 14 residues long. The V end was cut by 0 bases, the J end by 6 bases, with 14 bases between. In nucleotides, the CDR3 is TGTGCCTGGAGTGTATATCGGGAACACCCTGAAGCTTTCTTT. It yields the protein CAWSVYREHPEAFF.

This rearrangement joins TRBV6-5 to TRBJ1-5, with D tentatively TRBD1 (5 bases). The CDR3 is 14 amino acids. The germline CDR1 and CDR2 sequences are MNHEY and SVGAGI. The V end was cut by 1 base, the J end by 4 bases, with 8 bases between. CDR3 DNA sequence: TGTGCCAGCAGTTACTTAGGGGAAAATCAGCCCCAGCATTTT. Protein sequence: CASSYLGENQPQHF.

The chain employs TRBV10-1 and TRBJ2-1; the match to TRBD2 covers 8 bases. The CDR3 totals 16 residues. Per the germline V gene, CDR1 is WNHNN and CDR2 is SYGVQD (reference sequence). The V gene end was trimmed by 0 bases and the J gene end by 7 bases; junction bases not matched to a gene: 8. Written as DNA, the CDR3 is TGCGCCAGCAGTGAGTCGAGCAGCGGGAGTAGAAATGAGCAGTTCTTC. Amino acid sequence: CASSESSSGSRNEQFF.

The J gene is TRBJ1-6, the V gene TRBV14, with D maybe TRBD1 (6 bases). The V gene's germline CDR1 is SGHDN and CDR2 FVKESK. V dropped 1 base and J dropped 10 bases, with 23 bases sitting between them. The length of the CDR3 is 18 residues. The CDR3 coding sequence is TGTGCCAGCAGCCAAGGGGCAGGGGCTTTCCCTTTTCGCTCACCCCTCCACTTT. It yields the protein CASSQGAGAFPFRSPLHF.

The chain links TRBV3-1 (or the pseudogene TRBV3-2) to TRBJ1-6; 9 bases are a match to TRBD1. This CDR3 is 14 amino acids long. The J segment lost 10 bases and the V segment lost 8 bases, leaving 9 bases of the junction unmatched. Germline V CDR1 and CDR2: LGHDT, YNNKEL (reference sequence). CDR3: CASRRGQGVSPLHF. The CDR3 DNA is TGTGCCAGCCGCCGGGGACAGGGTGTATCACCCCTCCACTTT.

The V call is TRBV30, the J call TRBJ2-1; 8 nucleotides agree with TRBD2. This CDR3 has 16 residues. Germline trimming cut 2 bases from V and 1 base from J; bases unmatched to any gene: 7. Germline V gene data show CDR1 as GTSNPN and CDR2 as SVGIG (reference sequence). In DNA form, the CDR3 reads TGTGCCTGGAGTCGACCGGGACTAGTATCCTACAATGAGCAGTTCTTC. It is translated as CAWSRPGLVSYNEQFF.

CDR3 region: CASIPGQASSGELFF. CDR3 sequence (DNA): TGTGCCAGCATCCCGGGACAGGCAAGCTCCGGGGAGCTGTTTTTT. This chain links TRBV28 with TRBJ2-2; 8 bases match TRBD1. V lost 7 bases to trimming and J lost 6 bases; unmatched junction nucleotides: 10. The germline V gene encodes CDR1 MDHEN and CDR2 SYDVKM. This CDR3 is built from 15 residues.

J is TRBJ1-2 and V is TRBV28, with TRBD1 identical over 10 bases. J lost 7 bases, V lost 1 base, and 15 bases had no gene match. CDR3 size: 18 residues. Germline assignment: CDR1 MDHEN and CDR2 SYDVKM. CDR3 nucleotide sequence: TGTGCCAGCAGTTTATTCCGACAGGGGGCGGTTAGACGTTCTGGCTACACCTTC. It translates to CASSLFRQGAVRRSGYTF.

The chain uses TRBV6-5 and TRBJ2-2; 9 positions agree with TRBD1. Germline V gene lookup returns CDR1 MNHEY and CDR2 SVGAGI. This CDR3 contains 16 residues. Trimming at V came to 2 bases and at J to 5 bases, leaving 6 bases not matched to a gene. The CDR3 bases are TGTGCCAGCAGTTACGTAGGGACAGGGTTTACCGGGGAGCTGTTTTTT. Protein product: CASSYVGTGFTGELFF.

This rearrangement joins TRBV27 to TRBJ2-7, with D possibly TRBD2 on 5 matching bases. The CDR3 is made up of 12 amino acids. Germline lookup yields CDR1 MNHEY and CDR2 SMNVEV (reference sequence). V lost 5 bases, J lost 2 bases, and 7 bases lay in between. CDR3 coding DNA: TGTGCCAGCAGTAGAGGGACCTACGAGCAGTACTTC. Translation gives CASSRGTYEQYF.

The chain joins TRBV7-2 to TRBJ1-1; D call uncertain. Germline V gene data show CDR1 as SGHTA and CDR2 as FQGNSA. V dropped 6 bases and J dropped 1 base, with 12 bases sitting between them. The CDR3 runs 14 residues. The CDR3 is CASSPDGGNTEAFF. The CDR3 nucleotides read TGTGCCAGCAGTCCGGACGGAGGGAACACTGAAGCTTTCTTT. Supplemented by reference TRBV7-2 and TRBJ1-1, the full variable domain reads GAGVSQSPSNKVTEKGKDVELRCDPISGHTALYWYRQSLGQGLEFLIYFQGNSAPDKSGLPSDRFSAERTGGSVSTLTIQRTQQEDSAVYLCASSPDGGNTEAFFGQGTRLTVV.

This rearrangement joins TRBV7-9 to TRBJ1-6; D possibly corresponds to TRBD1 (5 bases). CDR1 SEHNR and CDR2 FQNEAQ come from the germline V gene (reference sequence). The CDR3 covers 17 residues. The germline V and J ends were trimmed by 7 bases and 5 bases, with 21 bases remaining between them. CDR3 nucleotides: TGTGCCAGCATCACTAGCGGGGCAGGGACGAATAATTCACCCCTCCACTTT. This encodes CASITSGAGTNNSPLHF. Drawing the rest from reference TRBV7-9 and TRBJ1-6, the complete variable domain is DTGVSQNPRHKITKRGQNVTFRCDPISEHNRLYWYRQTLGQGPEFLTYFQNEAQLEKSRLLSDRFSAERPKGSFSTLEIQRTEQGDSAMYLCASITSGAGTNNSPLHFGNGTRLTVT.

V gene TRBV6-1 combines with J gene TRBJ2-5; D is perhaps TRBD1 (6 bases). Germline V gene sequence: CDR1 MNHNS, CDR2 SASEGT. V was clipped by 3 bases and J by 0 bases, with 8 bases between them. CDR3 length: 14 residues. Written as DNA, the CDR3 is TGTGCCAGCAGTGAGGGACAACACCAAGAGACCCAGTACTTC. Translation gives CASSEGQHQETQYF.

The rearrangement links TRBV11-2 to TRBJ1-1; D call uncertain. Trimming took 5 bases from V and 3 from J, leaving 22 bases between them. The CDR3 runs 17 residues. Germline lookup yields CDR1 SGHAT and CDR2 FQNNGV. The CDR3 region has the DNA TGTGCCAGCAGCGAAAGAGGTGGCGGCGGGAGGGACACTGAAGCTTTCTTT. Its translation is CASSERGGGGRDTEAFF. Combining the CDR3 with reference TRBV11-2 and TRBJ1-1 gives the whole variable domain EAGVAQSPRYKIIEKRQSVAFWCNPISGHATLYWYQQILGQGPKLLIQFQNNGVVDDSQLPKDRFSAERLKGVDSTLKIQPAKLEDSAVYLCASSERGGGGRDTEAFFGQGTRLTVV.